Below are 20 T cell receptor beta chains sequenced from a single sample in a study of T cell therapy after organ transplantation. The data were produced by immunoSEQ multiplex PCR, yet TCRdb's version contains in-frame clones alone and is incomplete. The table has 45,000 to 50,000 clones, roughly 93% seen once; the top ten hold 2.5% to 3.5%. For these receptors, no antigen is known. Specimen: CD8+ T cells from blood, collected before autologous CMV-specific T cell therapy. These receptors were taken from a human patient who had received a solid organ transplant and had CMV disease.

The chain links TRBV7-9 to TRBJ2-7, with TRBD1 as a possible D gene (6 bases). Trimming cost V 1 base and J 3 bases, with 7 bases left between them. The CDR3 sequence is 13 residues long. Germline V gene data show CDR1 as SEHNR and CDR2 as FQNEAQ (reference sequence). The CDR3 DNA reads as TGTGCCAGCAGCTTAGGACAGGTCTACGAGCAGTACTTC. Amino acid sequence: CASSLGQVYEQYF.

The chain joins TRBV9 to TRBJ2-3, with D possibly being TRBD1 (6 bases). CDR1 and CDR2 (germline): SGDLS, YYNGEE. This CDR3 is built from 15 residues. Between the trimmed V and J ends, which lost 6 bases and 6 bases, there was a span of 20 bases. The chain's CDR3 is CASTPGTTIWDTQYF. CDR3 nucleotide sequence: TGTGCCAGCACCCCCGGGACAACCATTTGGGATACGCAGTATTTT.

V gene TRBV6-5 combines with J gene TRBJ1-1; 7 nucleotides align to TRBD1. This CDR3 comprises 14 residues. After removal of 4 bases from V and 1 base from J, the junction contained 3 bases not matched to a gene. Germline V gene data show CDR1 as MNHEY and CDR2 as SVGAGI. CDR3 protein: CASSSQGRNTEAFF. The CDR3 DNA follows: TGTGCCAGCAGTTCACAGGGGCGGAACACTGAAGCTTTCTTT.

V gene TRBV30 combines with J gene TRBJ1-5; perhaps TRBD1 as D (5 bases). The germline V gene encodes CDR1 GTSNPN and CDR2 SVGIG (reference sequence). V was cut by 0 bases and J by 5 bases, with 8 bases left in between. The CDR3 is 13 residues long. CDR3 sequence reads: CAWSVGAYQPQHF. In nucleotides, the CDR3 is TGTGCCTGGAGTGTCGGGGCTTATCAGCCCCAGCATTTT.

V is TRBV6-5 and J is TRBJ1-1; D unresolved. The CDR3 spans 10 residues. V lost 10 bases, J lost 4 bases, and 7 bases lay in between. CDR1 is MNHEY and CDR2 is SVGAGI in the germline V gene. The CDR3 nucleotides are TGTGCCACCGTCGCCACTGAAGCTTTCTTT. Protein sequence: CATVATEAFF.

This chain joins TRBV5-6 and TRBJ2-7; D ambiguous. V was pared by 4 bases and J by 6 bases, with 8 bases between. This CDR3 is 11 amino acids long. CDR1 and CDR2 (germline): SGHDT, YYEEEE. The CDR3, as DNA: TGTGCCAGCAGCAAGGGTGCCGAGCAGTACTTC. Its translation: CASSKGAEQYF.

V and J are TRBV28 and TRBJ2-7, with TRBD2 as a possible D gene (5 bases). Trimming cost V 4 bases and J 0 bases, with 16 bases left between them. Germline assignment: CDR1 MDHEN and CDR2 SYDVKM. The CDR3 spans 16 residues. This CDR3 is CASSYLNGNPSYEQYF. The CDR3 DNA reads TGTGCCAGCAGTTACTTAAACGGGAATCCCTCCTACGAGCAGTACTTC.

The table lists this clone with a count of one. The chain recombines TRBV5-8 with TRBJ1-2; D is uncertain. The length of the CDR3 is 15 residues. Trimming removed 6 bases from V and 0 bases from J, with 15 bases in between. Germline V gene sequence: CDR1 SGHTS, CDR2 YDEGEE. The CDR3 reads CASTGLQGANYGYTF. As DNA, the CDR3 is TGTGCCAGCACCGGTCTTCAAGGAGCTAACTATGGCTACACCTTC.

The CDR3 DNA is TGTGCCAGCAGCTTGAGGCAAGGGCAGGAGGTCACAGATACGCAGTATTTT. Protein product: CASSLRQGQEVTDTQYF. The V and J genes are TRBV5-6 and TRBJ2-3; D possibly corresponds to TRBD2 (5 bases). This CDR3 is 17 amino acids long. V lost 1 base to trimming and J lost 2 bases, with 17 bases between them. Per germline, CDR1 SGHDT and CDR2 YYEEEE.

CDR3 nucleotide sequence: TGTGCCAGCAGCTCCGGGACACCTCTTCCCAACGAGCAGTACTTC. Its translation is CASSSGTPLPNEQYF. The rearrangement joins TRBV5-6 to TRBJ2-7; D may be TRBD1 (6 bases). The CDR3 is made up of 15 amino acids. V lost 3 bases and J lost 5, with 18 bases in between. Germline values: CDR1 SGHDT, CDR2 YYEEEE.

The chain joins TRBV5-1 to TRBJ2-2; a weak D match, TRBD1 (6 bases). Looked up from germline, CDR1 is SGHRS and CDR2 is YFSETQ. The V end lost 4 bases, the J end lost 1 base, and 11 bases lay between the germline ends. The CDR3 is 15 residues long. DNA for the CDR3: TGCGCCAGCAGCGGGGGACACAAGAACACCGGGGAGCTGTTTTTT. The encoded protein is CASSGGHKNTGELFF.

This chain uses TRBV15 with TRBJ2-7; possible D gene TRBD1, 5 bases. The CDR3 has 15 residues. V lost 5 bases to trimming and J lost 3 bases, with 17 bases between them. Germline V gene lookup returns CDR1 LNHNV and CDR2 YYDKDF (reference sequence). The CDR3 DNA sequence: TGTGCCACCAGCCCCAGAGGCCAGGGAAACTACGAGCAGTACTTC. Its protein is CATSPRGQGNYEQYF. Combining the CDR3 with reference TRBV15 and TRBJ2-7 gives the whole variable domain DAMVIQNPRYQVTQFGKPVTLSCSQTLNHNVMYWYQQKSSQAPKLLFHYYDKDFNNEADTPDNFQSRRPNTSFCFLDIRSPGLGDTAMYLCATSPRGQGNYEQYFGPGTRLTVT.

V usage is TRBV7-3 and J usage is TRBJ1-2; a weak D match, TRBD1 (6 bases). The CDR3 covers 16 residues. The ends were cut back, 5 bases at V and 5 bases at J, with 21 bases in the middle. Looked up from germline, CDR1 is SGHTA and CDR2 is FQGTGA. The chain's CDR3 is CASSQPDGGAGYGYTF. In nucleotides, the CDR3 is TGTGCCAGCAGCCAACCCGATGGGGGGGCGGGATATGGCTACACCTTC.

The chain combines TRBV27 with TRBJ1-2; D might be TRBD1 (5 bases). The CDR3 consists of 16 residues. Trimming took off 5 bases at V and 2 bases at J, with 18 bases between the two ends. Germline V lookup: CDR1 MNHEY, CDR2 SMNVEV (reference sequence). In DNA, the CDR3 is TGTGCCAGCAGTCCCGACCGACAGAGATCGAACTATGGCTACACCTTC. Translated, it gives CASSPDRQRSNYGYTF.

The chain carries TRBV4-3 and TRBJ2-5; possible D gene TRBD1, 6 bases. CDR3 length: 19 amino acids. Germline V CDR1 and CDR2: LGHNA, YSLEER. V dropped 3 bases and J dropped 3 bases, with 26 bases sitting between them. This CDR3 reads CASSHWGRDTQWGKETQYF. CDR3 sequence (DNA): TGCGCCAGCAGCCATTGGGGACGGGACACCCAATGGGGGAAAGAGACCCAGTACTTC.

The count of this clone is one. The CDR3 protein is CASSPRTEYSNQPQHF. Here the CDR3 DNA reads TGTGCCAGTAGTCCCCGGACGGAATATAGCAATCAGCCCCAGCATTTT. The chain employs TRBV19 and TRBJ1-5; D gene unclear. From germline, CDR1 is LNHDA and CDR2 SQIVND (reference sequence). Trimming left V 5 bases short and J 0 bases short, with 14 bases between. The CDR3 has 16 amino acids.

The CDR3 loop is CASQSGTLNEKLFF. CDR3 bases: TGTGCCAGTCAATCAGGGACCCTTAATGAAAAACTGTTTTTT. This chain uses TRBV6-5 with TRBJ1-4; D perhaps matches TRBD1 (5 bases). There are 14 residues in the CDR3. V gave up 9 bases and J gave up 4 bases, with 15 bases separating them. The germline gives CDR1 MNHEY, CDR2 SVGAGI.

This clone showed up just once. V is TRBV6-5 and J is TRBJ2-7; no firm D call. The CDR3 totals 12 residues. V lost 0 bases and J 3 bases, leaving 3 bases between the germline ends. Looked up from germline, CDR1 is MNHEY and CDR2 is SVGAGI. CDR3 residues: CASSYSNYEQYF. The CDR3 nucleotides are TGTGCCAGCAGTTACTCCAACTACGAGCAGTACTTC.

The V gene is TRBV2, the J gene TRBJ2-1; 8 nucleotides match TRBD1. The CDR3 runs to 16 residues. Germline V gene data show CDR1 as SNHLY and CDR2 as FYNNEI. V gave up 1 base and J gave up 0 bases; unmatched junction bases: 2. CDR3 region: CASSEGTGSSYNEQFF. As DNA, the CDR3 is TGTGCCAGCAGTGAAGGGACAGGGAGCTCCTACAATGAGCAGTTCTTC.

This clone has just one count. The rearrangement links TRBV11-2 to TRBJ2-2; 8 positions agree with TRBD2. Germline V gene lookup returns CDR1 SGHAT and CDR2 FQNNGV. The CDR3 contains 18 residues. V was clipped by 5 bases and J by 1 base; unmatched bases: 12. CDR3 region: CASSQPSGLDKNTGELFF. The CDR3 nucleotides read TGTGCCAGCAGCCAACCCTCGGGACTAGATAAGAACACCGGGGAGCTGTTTTTT.